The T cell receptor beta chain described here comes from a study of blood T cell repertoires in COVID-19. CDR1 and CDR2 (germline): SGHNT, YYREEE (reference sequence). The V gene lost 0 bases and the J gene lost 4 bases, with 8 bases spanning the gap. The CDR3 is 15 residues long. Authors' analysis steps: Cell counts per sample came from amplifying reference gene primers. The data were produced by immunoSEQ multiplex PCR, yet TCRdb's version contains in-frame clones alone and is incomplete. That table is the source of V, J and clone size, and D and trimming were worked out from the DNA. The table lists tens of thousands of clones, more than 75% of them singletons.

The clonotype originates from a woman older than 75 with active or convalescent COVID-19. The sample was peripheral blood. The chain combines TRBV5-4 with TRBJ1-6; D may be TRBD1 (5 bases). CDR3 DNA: TGTGCCAGCAGCTTGGGACAGCTGTATAATTCACCCCTCCACTTT. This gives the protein CASSLGQLYNSPLHF. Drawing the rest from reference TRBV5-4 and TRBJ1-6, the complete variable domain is ETGVTQSPTHLIKTRGQQVTLRCSSQSGHNTVSWYQQALGQGPQFIFQYYREEENGRGNFPPRFSGLQFPNYSSELNVNALELDDSALYLCASSLGQLYNSPLHFGNGTRLTVT.